The source of this TCR beta chain is a study of T-cell reconstitution after alpha-beta-depleted transplantation in children. The TCRbeta library incorporated unique molecular identifiers. TCRdb analysed the PCR reads with MiXCR anew, one entry per CDR3 protein. The sample yields approximately 640,000 distinct CDR3 sequences, roughly 15% seen once. The clonotype comes from a human donor who donated a stem cell graft to a child with acute myeloid leukemia. The input for sequencing was PBMCs from the stem cell graft donor, taken from the stem cell graft.

The DNA of the CDR3 is TGTGCCAGCAGTAAATCGAGGCTCACAGATACGCAGTATTTT. As protein: CASSKSRLTDTQYF. This rearrangement joins TRBV13 to TRBJ2-3; D is ambiguous. Germline values: CDR1 PRHDT, CDR2 FYEKMQ (reference sequence). CDR3 length: 14 residues. The V and J ends lost 6 bases and 2 bases respectively, with 12 bases between them.